This TCR beta chain was captured by sequencing in a study of PD-1 blockade in classical Hodgkin lymphoma. Study-wide findings and caveats: Among the patients, those starting nivolumab under 1 year after ASCT were excluded.

Relapse was seen in all patients after autologous stem cell transplantation, and brentuximab vedotin exposure was variable. Note on this clone: The antigen remains unidentified.

The assay was immunoSEQ multiplex PCR, and TCRdb's table has in-frame clones only and misses some. Of about 7,000 clones listed, 80% to 90% are singletons. This TCR was sampled from a human donor with classical Hodgkin lymphoma. The sample here was peripheral blood mononuclear cells (PBMCs), taken at baseline.

CDR3 region: CASRGLASGANVLTF. In DNA form, the CDR3 reads TGTGCCAGTAGGGGGCTGGCCTCTGGGGCCAACGTCCTGACTTTC. The chain uses TRBV19 and TRBJ2-6; perhaps TRBD1 as D (5 bases). This CDR3 comprises 15 residues. Trimming shortened V by 6 bases and J by 0 bases, and 9 bases separated the two germline ends. Germline V CDR1 and CDR2: LNHDA, SQIVND (reference sequence).